This entry features one T cell receptor beta chain sequence. Cohorts were based on clinical histories the participants reported. The CDR3 has 16 amino acids. The germline gives CDR1 SGHDT, CDR2 YYEEEE. V gave up 1 base and J gave up 5 bases, with 15 bases separating them. In the authors' methods: Nucleated cell number was recorded as an estimate derived from reference gene primer amplification. Sequencing was performed with immunoSEQ multiplex PCR; in TCRdb, only in-frame clones are kept and a portion is missing. V and J calls and clone size are given by that table; D and trimming were obtained from the DNA. The table has hundreds of thousands of clones, around 85% seen once. This sample was included in a study of blood T cell repertoires in COVID-19.

The TCR sequence derives from a man in his forties who had recovered from COVID-19. V gene TRBV5-6 combines with J gene TRBJ1-4; D possibly corresponds to TRBD1 (6 bases). The sequenced sample consisted of PBMCs or T cells enriched from blood (not recorded which). The CDR3 region has the DNA TGTGCCAGCAGCTTGCAGGGACAAGCTCAGAATGAAAAACTGTTTTTT. Its protein is CASSLQGQAQNEKLFF.